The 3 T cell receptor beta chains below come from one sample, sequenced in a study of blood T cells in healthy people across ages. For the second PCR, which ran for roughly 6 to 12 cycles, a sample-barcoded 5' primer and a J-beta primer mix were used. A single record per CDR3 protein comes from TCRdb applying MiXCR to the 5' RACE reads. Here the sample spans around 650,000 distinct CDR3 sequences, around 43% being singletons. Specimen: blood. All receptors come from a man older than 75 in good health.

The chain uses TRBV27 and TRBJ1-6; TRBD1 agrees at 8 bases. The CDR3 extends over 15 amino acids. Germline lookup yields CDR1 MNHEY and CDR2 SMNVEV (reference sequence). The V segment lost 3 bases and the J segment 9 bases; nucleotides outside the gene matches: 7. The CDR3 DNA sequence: TGTGCCAGCAGTTTGCCGGGACAGGCAATTTCACCCCTCCACTTT. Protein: CASSLPGQAISPLHF.

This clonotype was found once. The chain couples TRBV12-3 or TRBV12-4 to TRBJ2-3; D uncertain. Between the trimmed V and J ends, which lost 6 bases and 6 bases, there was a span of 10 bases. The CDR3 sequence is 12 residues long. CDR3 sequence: CASSPWSDTQYF. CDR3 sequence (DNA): TGTGCCAGCAGCCCCTGGAGTGATACGCAGTATTTT.

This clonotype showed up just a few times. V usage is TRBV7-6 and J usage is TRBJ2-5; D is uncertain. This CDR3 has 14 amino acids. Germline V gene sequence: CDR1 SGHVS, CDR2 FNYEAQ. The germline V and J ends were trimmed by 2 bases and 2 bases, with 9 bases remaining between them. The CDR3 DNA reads TGTGCCAGCAGCTTACCCGGTGCTCAAGAGACCCAGTACTTC. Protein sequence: CASSLPGAQETQYF.